This TCR delta chain was recorded in a study of Vδ1+ human thymocytes (dated by TCRdb to 2017 to 2018). For context, the study as a whole: As a data resource, the study described the mRNA-level TRG and TRD CDR3 repertoires of highly purified Vdelta1+ thymocytes obtained from young children. The multiplex-based CDR3 amplicon strategy had previously been validated against 5'RACE-based CDR3 amplicon generation methods. Study-wide findings and limitations: Thymic TRG and TRD repertoires appeared highly polyclonal with Gaussian CDR3 length distributions, unlike oligoclonal peripheral blood repertoires. Donors did not cluster by age or sex, so the analyses were not stratified by age or sex. Even though sort purity was high, around 18% of thymic TRD sequences were Vdelta2 (and few were Vdelta3), which was not the case for the peripheral blood Vdelta1+ controls. Numerous TRG clonotypes were shared among donors (up to 6.9x10^3), while TRD repertoires were essentially private (a maximum of roughly 120 shared). Because unexpected Vdelta2 sequences could lead to misinterpretation of bulk repertoire data, the authors recommended using highly purified populations and single-cell validation.

About this clone: No antigen is known for it. No base-level quality is on record; no much larger clone is a single base apart.

V gives up 4 bases and J gives up 1 base, and the segment between their germline ends measures 16 bases. Including cysteine and phenylalanine, the CDR3 has 16 amino acids. Only CDR3 DNA is held: 48 bases, read in frame from base 1. As encoded in the germline V gene, CDR1 is TSWWSYY while CDR2 is QGS. RNA extraction was performed with the RNeasy mini kit, and reverse transcription was done with Superscript III. CDR3 amplicons were produced by multiplex PCR using pooled V-gene forward primers and a constant-region reverse primer with Illumina adaptor overhangs. After gel purification, the amplicons were indexed with Nextera index primers during around 8 additional PCR cycles and then purified using AMPure XP beads. Libraries were sequenced on an Illumina MiSeq with paired-end 250 bp reads, dual indexing and roughly 20% PhiX spike-in. The authors processed their data as follows. FastQC was used to quality check the reads, while ea-utils fastq-join merged the TRG read pairs. Sequences were annotated with IMGT/HighV-QUEST, keeping only productive sequences with unambiguous V-gene assignment; clonotypes were defined by identical CDR3 sequence. Downstream analysis used VDJtools 1.1.1, tcR 2.2.3, Treemap and vegan Shannon diversity in R 3.4.4. The public reads were reprocessed by TCRdb using CATT, and rows of matching DNA were later combined. TCRdb, rather than the study authors, made the V and J calls. The table for this sample lists 50,000 to 60,000 delta-chain clones; about 16% of them were counted only once. In total, the top ten clones hold 0.3% to 0.5% of the sample.

Thymic samples were depleted of alphabeta T cells, then CD3+ TCRVdelta1+ TCRVdelta2- thymocytes were FACS-sorted. The purity of the sorted Vdelta1+ thymocytes was between roughly 98% and 99.6%. Thymic specimens came from roughly eight paediatric patients undergoing corrective cardiac surgery, aged from about 5 days to 17 months. The thymic tissue was dispersed, and mononuclear cells were isolated using a Histopaque-1077 density gradient. For staining, the antibodies used were anti-TCRVdelta1 clone TS8.2, anti-TCRVdelta2 clone B6, anti-CD3 clone HIT3a and anti-TCRalphabeta clone IP26. Sequenced: Vdelta1+ gamma-delta thymocytes from the thymus. The sample's cell subset or site, from its label and the paper: FACS-sorted CD3+ TCRalphabeta- TCRVdelta1+ TCRVdelta2- thymocytes. The source is a girl less than two years old who had congenital heart surgery. This receptor chain uses TRDV1 and TRDJ1; no D gene is confidently identified. The CDR3 reads CALGADDCHLTDKLIF. The base sequence is TGTGCTCTTGGGGCAGACGATTGCCACCTCACCGATAAACTCATCTTT.